The next 18 T cell receptor beta chains were all read from a single sample in a study of CD8 T cells in Susac syndrome. Random-hexamer reverse transcription was applied to roughly 0.45 to 1 ug RNA. TCRdb reprocessed the immunoSEQ multiplex PCR reads with MiXCR, giving one entry per CDR3 protein. The sample has 130,000 or so distinct CDR3 sequences; 75% to 90% are singletons. Sequencing was done on a sample of CD8+ T cells from PBMCs. The receptor source for this set is a human donor with multiple sclerosis.

The chain combines TRBV5-6 with TRBJ2-7; D is ambiguous. V was cut by 2 bases and J by 0 bases, with 12 bases left in between. Looked up from germline, CDR1 is SGHDT and CDR2 is YYEEEE. This CDR3 region has 15 residues. In nucleotides, the CDR3 is TGTGCCAGCAGCTTTTGGACCGCAATCTCCTACGAGCAGTACTTC. This gives the protein CASSFWTAISYEQYF.

The CDR3 loop is CASSPPPAKLNYGYTF. In nucleotides, the CDR3 is TGTGCCAGCAGTCCACCTCCGGCGAAGCTTAACTATGGCTACACCTTC. This chain links TRBV12-3 or TRBV12-4 with TRBJ1-2; no definite D call. With 5 bases removed from V and 1 base from J, the gap between germline ends came to 17 bases. The CDR3 covers 16 residues.

The genes are TRBV11-1 and TRBJ2-4, with 9 bases identical to TRBD1. V shed 4 bases, J shed 0 bases, and the junction held 16 bases outside the gene matches. CDR3 length: 20 amino acids. Germline CDR1 is SGHAT and CDR2 is FQDESV (reference sequence). The CDR3 here is CASSSPEGQGDSVAKNIQYF. For the CDR3, the DNA is TGTGCCAGCAGCTCCCCCGAGGGACAGGGTGATTCGGTAGCCAAAAACATTCAGTACTTC.

The V call is TRBV6-5, the J call TRBJ1-4; D uncertain. Germline V lookup: CDR1 MNHEY, CDR2 SVGAGI. There are 17 residues in the CDR3. V shed 2 bases and J shed 0 bases, with 13 bases lying between them. CDR3 in DNA: TGTGCCAGCAGTTACCTCAAGGGAGAGGCAACTAATGAAAAACTGTTTTTT. Its translation is CASSYLKGEATNEKLFF.

The chain joins TRBV12-3 or TRBV12-4 to TRBJ2-3; 12 positions match TRBD2. The CDR3 runs 18 residues. Trimming removed 1 base from V and 3 bases from J; junction bases left unmatched: 8. As DNA, the CDR3 is TGTGCCAGCAGTTTAGATAGGGGACTAGCGGGTGATACAGATACGCAGTATTTT. Protein sequence: CASSLDRGLAGDTDTQYF.

This chain connects TRBV12-3 or TRBV12-4 to TRBJ1-1; D gene ambiguous. V lost 2 bases and J 5 bases, leaving 12 bases between the germline ends. CDR3 length equals 14 residues. CDR3 region: CASSLFQEATEAFF. CDR3 sequence (DNA): TGTGCCAGCAGTTTATTTCAGGAGGCGACTGAAGCTTTCTTT.

The chain carries TRBV5-6 and TRBJ2-7; D is undetermined. Deletions cut 2 bases from V and 5 bases from J, with 14 bases between. CDR1 SGHDT and CDR2 YYEEEE come from the germline V gene. This CDR3 is built from 14 residues. CDR3 amino acids: CASSFGRAYDEQYV. The CDR3 DNA sequence: TGTGCCAGCAGCTTCGGTCGGGCCTATGACGAGCAGTACGTC.

The chain has TRBV6-2 or TRBV6-3 and TRBJ2-7, with D possibly matching TRBD1 (6 bases). Trimming took off 6 bases at V and 4 bases at J, with 16 bases between the two ends. CDR1 MNHEY and CDR2 SVGEGT come from the germline V gene. The CDR3 spans 14 residues. CDR3 amino acids: CASRDRDNLYEQYF. CDR3 DNA sequence: TGTGCCAGCAGGGACCGGGACAACCTATACGAGCAGTACTTC.

The V call is TRBV20-1, the J call TRBJ2-5, with D hard to call. The V gene's germline CDR1 is DFQATT and CDR2 SNEGSKA (reference sequence). Trimming left V 3 bases short and J 3 bases short, with 11 bases between. CDR3 length equals 13 residues. The CDR3 bases are TGCAGTGCTAGGGCCCCTAAAGAAGAGACCCAGTACTTC. This encodes CSARAPKEETQYF.

This rearrangement joins TRBV5-6 to TRBJ1-5; no definite D call. The CDR3 loop spans 15 amino acids. V was shortened by 1 base and J by 1 base, with 9 bases between the two germline ends. Germline assignment: CDR1 SGHDT and CDR2 YYEEEE. Here the CDR3 reads CASSLSGTSNQPQHF. The CDR3 DNA reads TGTGCCAGCAGCTTGAGCGGCACAAGCAATCAGCCCCAGCATTTT.

The rearrangement links TRBV28 to TRBJ1-2; 7 bases are a match to TRBD1. The germline CDR1 and CDR2 sequences are MDHEN and SYDVKM. Unmatched junction bases numbered 4, after V lost 6 bases and J lost 3 bases. The CDR3 has 13 amino acids. CDR3: CASSPQGYYGYTF. In DNA, the CDR3 is TGTGCCAGCAGCCCACAGGGGTACTATGGCTACACCTTC.

The chain has TRBV12-3 or TRBV12-4 and TRBJ1-2; TRBD1 might be the D (6 bases). CDR3 length equals 15 residues. V shed 3 bases and J shed 5 bases, with 16 bases lying between them. The CDR3 bases are TGTGCCAGCAGTTTTGGGCTGATAGGGGGGTATGGCTACACCTTC. This encodes CASSFGLIGGYGYTF.

The J gene is TRBJ1-1, the V gene TRBV19; the D is unclear. Looked up from germline, CDR1 is LNHDA and CDR2 is SQIVND (reference sequence). Trimming took 3 bases from V and 3 from J, leaving 8 bases between them. The CDR3 has 13 residues. The CDR3, as DNA: TGTGCCAGTAGTATTTTTGGGGACACTGAAGCTTTCTTT. It specifies CASSIFGDTEAFF. Supplemented by reference TRBV19 and TRBJ1-1, the full variable domain reads DGGITQSPKYLFRKEGQNVTLSCEQNLNHDAMYWYRQDPGQGLRLIYYSQIVNDFQKGDIAEGYSVSREKKESFPLTVTSAQKNPTAFYLCASSIFGDTEAFFGQGTRLTVV.

The gene calls are TRBV14 and TRBJ2-4; tentatively, D is TRBD2 (5 bases). CDR1 is SGHDN and CDR2 is FVKESK in the germline V gene. V was shortened by 1 base and J by 8 bases, with 15 bases between the two germline ends. This CDR3 is built from 15 residues. CDR3 residues: CASSQGVGSRDIQYF. The CDR3 DNA reads as TGTGCCAGCAGCCAAGGTGTAGGGAGTAGGGACATTCAGTACTTC.

This sequence joins TRBV2 and TRBJ1-2; tentatively, D is TRBD1 (6 bases). CDR1 is SNHLY, CDR2 FYNNEI, per germline. Trimming cost V 3 bases and J 3 bases, with 11 bases left between them. The CDR3 extends over 14 amino acids. The CDR3 bases are TGTGCCAGCAGTGAGGGACATCCGTACTATGGCTACACCTTC. This translates into CASSEGHPYYGYTF.

The chain links TRBV7-9 to TRBJ1-1; D gene uncertain. Trimming removed 5 bases from V and 4 bases from J, with 8 bases in between. Germline V lookup: CDR1 SEHNR, CDR2 FQNEAQ (reference sequence). The CDR3 has 12 residues. The CDR3 DNA is TGTGCCAGCAGCCGGGCCTTCACTGAAGCTTTCTTT. Encoded protein: CASSRAFTEAFF.

This chain connects TRBV3-1 to TRBJ1-1; D might be TRBD1 (5 bases). The V end lost 4 bases, the J end lost 4 bases, and 16 bases lay between the germline ends. Per germline, CDR1 LGHDT and CDR2 YNNKEL (reference sequence). CDR3 length: 15 amino acids. The CDR3 DNA reads as TGTGCCAGCAGCCGATACCTTGGGGGGGGCACTGAAGCTTTCTTT. Its translation: CASSRYLGGGTEAFF.

V usage is TRBV7-2 and J usage is TRBJ2-7; D perhaps matches TRBD1 (6 bases). Trimming shortened V by 1 base and J by 3 bases, and 10 bases separated the two germline ends. The CDR3 loop spans 14 amino acids. Germline V gene data show CDR1 as SGHTA and CDR2 as FQGNSA. The CDR3 sequence: CASSLVPRGYEQYF. CDR3 nucleotides: TGTGCCAGCAGCTTAGTACCCAGGGGCTACGAGCAGTACTTC.